The 11 T cell receptor beta chains below all came from one sample that was sequenced in a study of blood T cell repertoires in COVID-19. Sequencing was performed with immunoSEQ multiplex PCR; in TCRdb, only in-frame clones are kept and a portion is missing. The sample records some 150,000 clones, about 80% being singletons. The source material was peripheral blood. These TCRs come from a human donor in a cohort sampled during active COVID-19.

The V and J genes are TRBV5-4 and TRBJ2-7; TRBD1 matches at 10 bases. In germline, CDR1 is SGHNT, CDR2 YYREEE (reference sequence). CDR3 length equals 15 residues. Trimming took 0 bases from V and 3 from J; bases not matched to a gene: 3. In nucleotides, the CDR3 is TGTGCCAGCAGCTTGGGAGGGACAGGGGTCTACGAGCAGTACTTC. It yields the protein CASSLGGTGVYEQYF.

J is TRBJ1-1 and V is TRBV29-1, with TRBD1 matching 8 bases. Germline assignment: CDR1 SQVTM and CDR2 ANQGSEA. The CDR3 loop spans 13 amino acids. Trimming cost V 5 bases and J 0 bases; bases outside gene matches: 2. This CDR3 is CSVLTGVNTEAFF. The CDR3 DNA follows: TGCAGCGTTTTGACAGGGGTGAACACTGAAGCTTTCTTT.

The chain carries TRBV7-4 and TRBJ1-2; D possibly corresponds to TRBD1 (5 bases). V lost 2 bases and J lost 4, with 14 bases in between. This CDR3 is 15 amino acids long. Germline CDR1 SGHVT, CDR2 SQSDAQ. The CDR3 nucleotides read TGTGCCAGCAGCTTATCCAGGGATATTGGCTATGGCTACACCTTC. Its protein is CASSLSRDIGYGYTF.

The chain combines TRBV7-8 with TRBJ1-4, with unresolved D. This CDR3 is built from 14 residues. The germline CDR1 and CDR2 sequences are SGHVS and FQNEAQ. Deletions cut 3 bases from V and 8 bases from J, with 13 bases between. The chain's CDR3 is CASSFATPGEKLFF. The CDR3 coding sequence is TGTGCCAGCAGCTTCGCGACGCCGGGGGAAAAACTGTTTTTT.

V gene TRBV25-1 combines with J gene TRBJ2-3; 7 bases align to TRBD2. CDR1 is MGHDK, CDR2 SYGVNS, per germline. V gave up 2 bases and J gave up 8 bases; unmatched junction bases: 10. The length of the CDR3 is 15 residues. The CDR3 region is CASSENRGGAGTQYF. CDR3 DNA: TGTGCCAGCAGTGAAAATCGGGGAGGGGCCGGTACGCAGTATTTT.

In its sample, this clone was seen once. The chain carries TRBV5-5 and TRBJ2-2; D gene ambiguous. There are 16 residues in the CDR3. V was pared by 4 bases and J by 0 bases, with 13 bases between. Looked up from germline, CDR1 is SGHKS and CDR2 is YYEKEE (reference sequence). The CDR3, as DNA: TGTGCCAGCAGCCACACCAGGATCGCGAACACCGGGGAGCTGTTTTTT. Translation: CASSHTRIANTGELFF.

The chain has TRBV29-1 and TRBJ1-1, with 7 bases identical to TRBD1. This CDR3 spans 14 amino acids. Per germline, CDR1 SQVTM and CDR2 ANQGSEA. V was clipped by 8 bases and J by 4 bases; unmatched bases: 13. CDR3 residues: CSIGVRQGATEAFF. The DNA for the CDR3 is TGCAGCATCGGAGTGAGACAGGGCGCCACTGAAGCTTTCTTT. The variable domain in full, completed from reference TRBV29-1 and TRBJ1-1, reads SAVISQKPSRDICQRGTSLTIQCQVDSQVTMMFWYRQQPGQSLTLIATANQGSEATYESGFVIDKFPISRPNLTFSTLTVSNMSPEDSSIYLCSIGVRQGATEAFFGQGTRLTVV.

This rearrangement joins TRBV29-1 to TRBJ1-1, with D maybe TRBD1 (5 bases). Trimming shortened V by 5 bases and J by 3 bases, and 13 bases separated the two germline ends. Germline V gives CDR1 SQVTM, CDR2 ANQGSEA. The CDR3 has 13 residues. The CDR3 DNA follows: TGCAGCGTTTCGACGGGAGGGGACACTGAAGCTTTCTTT. Translated, it gives CSVSTGGDTEAFF.

The chain is built from TRBV4-3 and TRBJ2-3; 9 bases agree with TRBD2. Germline CDR1 is LGHNA and CDR2 is YSLEER. V lost 0 bases to trimming and J lost 2 bases; unmatched junction nucleotides: 6. This CDR3 region has 17 residues. The CDR3 region is CASSQDGVAGATDTQYF. The CDR3 DNA reads as TGCGCCAGCAGCCAAGATGGGGTAGCGGGAGCCACAGATACGCAGTATTTT.

As DNA, the CDR3 is TGTGCCAGTAGGGGACAGGGAGCAAGCTCTGGGGCCAACGTCCTGACTTTC. Its protein is CASRGQGASSGANVLTF. The chain carries TRBV19 and TRBJ2-6; 9 bases map to TRBD1. The V and J ends lost 6 bases and 0 bases, in that order; junction bases with no gene match: 6. The CDR3 loop spans 17 amino acids. CDR1 LNHDA and CDR2 SQIVND come from the germline V gene (reference sequence).

This chain connects TRBV3-1 (or the pseudogene TRBV3-2) to TRBJ2-7; 8 positions match TRBD1. Germline loops: CDR1 LGHDT, CDR2 YNNKEL (reference sequence). The CDR3 runs to 12 residues. J gave up 7 bases and V 5 bases, and 4 bases lay outside the gene matches. CDR3 DNA sequence: TGTGCCAGCAGCGTGACAGGGGTTGAGCAGTACTTC. This sequence encodes CASSVTGVEQYF.